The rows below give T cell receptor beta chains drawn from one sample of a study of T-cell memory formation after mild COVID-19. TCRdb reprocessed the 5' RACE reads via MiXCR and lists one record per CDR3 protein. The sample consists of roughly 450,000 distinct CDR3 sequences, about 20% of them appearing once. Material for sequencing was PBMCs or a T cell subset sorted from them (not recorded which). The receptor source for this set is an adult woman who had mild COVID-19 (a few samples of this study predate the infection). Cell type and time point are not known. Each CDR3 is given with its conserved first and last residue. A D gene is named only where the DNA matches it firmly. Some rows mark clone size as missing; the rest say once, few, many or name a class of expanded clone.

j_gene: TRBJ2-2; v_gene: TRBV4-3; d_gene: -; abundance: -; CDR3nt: TGCGCCAGCAGCCAAGATGTACGGCAGGACACCGGGGAGCTGTTTTTT; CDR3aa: CASSQDVRQDTGELFF
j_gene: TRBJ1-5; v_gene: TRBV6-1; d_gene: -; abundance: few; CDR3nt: TGTGCCAGCAGTGAGGGGACTTATAGCAATCAGCCCCAGCATTTT; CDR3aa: CASSEGTYSNQPQHF
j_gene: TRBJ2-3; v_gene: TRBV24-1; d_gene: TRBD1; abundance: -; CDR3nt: TGTGCCACCAGTAAGACAGGGCAAGACACAGATACGCAGTATTTT; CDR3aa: CATSKTGQDTDTQYF
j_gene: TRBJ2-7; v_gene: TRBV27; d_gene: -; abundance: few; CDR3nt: TGTGCCAGCAGTCCCCCCGACAGAGCCTACGAGCAGTACTTC; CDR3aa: CASSPPDRAYEQYF
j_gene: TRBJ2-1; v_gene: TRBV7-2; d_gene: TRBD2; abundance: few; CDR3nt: TGTGCCAGCAGCTTTCCGGGACTAGCGGCAAATGAGCAGTTCTTC; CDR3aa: CASSFPGLAANEQFF
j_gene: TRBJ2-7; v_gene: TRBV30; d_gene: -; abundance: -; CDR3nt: TGTGCCTGGAGTGTACCCGGGGACGGATACGAGCAGTACTTC; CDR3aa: CAWSVPGDGYEQYF
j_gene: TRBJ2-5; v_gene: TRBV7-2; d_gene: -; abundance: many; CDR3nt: TGTGCCAGCAGCTTAGCGGGGGCCGGAGAGACCCAGTACTTC; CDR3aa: CASSLAGAGETQYF
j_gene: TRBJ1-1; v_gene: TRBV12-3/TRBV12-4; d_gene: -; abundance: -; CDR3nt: TGTGCCAGTCAGATCCGGGAAAAAGCTTTCTTT; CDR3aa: CASQIREKAFF
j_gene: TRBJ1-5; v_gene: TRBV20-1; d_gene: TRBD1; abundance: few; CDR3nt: TGCAGTGCTGGGGGACAGGGGCGCTATCAGCCCCAGCATTTT; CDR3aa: CSAGGQGRYQPQHF
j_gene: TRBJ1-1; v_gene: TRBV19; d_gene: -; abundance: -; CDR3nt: TGTGCCAGCCTATCCCGGAGGAACACTGAAGCTTTCTTT; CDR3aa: CASLSRRNTEAFF
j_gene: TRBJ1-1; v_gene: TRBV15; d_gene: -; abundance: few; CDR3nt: TGTGCCACCAGCAGAGATAGCATCACTGAAGCTTTCTTT; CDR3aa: CATSRDSITEAFF
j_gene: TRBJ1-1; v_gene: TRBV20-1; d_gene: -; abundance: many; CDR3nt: TGCAGTGCATCAGGGTTACAAGCTTTCTTT; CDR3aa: CSASGLQAFF
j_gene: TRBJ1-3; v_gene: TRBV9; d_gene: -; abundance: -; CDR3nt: TGTGCCAGCAGCGTAGCTTTAGGCTCTGGAAACACCATATATTTT; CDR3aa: CASSVALGSGNTIYF
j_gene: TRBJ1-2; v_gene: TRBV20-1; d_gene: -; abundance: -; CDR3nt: TGCAGTGCTTTCAGGGGAGGGAACTATGGCTACACCTTC; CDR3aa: CSAFRGGNYGYTF
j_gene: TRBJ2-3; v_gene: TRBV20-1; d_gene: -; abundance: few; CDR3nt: TGCAGTGCTAGAGATGGGGCGGTTTTTACAGATACGCAGTATTTT; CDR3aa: CSARDGAVFTDTQYF
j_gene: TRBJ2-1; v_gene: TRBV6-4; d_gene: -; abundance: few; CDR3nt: TGTGCCAGCAGCGACCAACTAGGGGGTGAGCAGTTCTTC; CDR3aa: CASSDQLGGEQFF
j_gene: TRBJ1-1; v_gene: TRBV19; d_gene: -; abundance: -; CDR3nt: TGTGCCAGTAAAAAGGGGTTGCTGGACACTGAAGCTTTCTTT; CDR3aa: CASKKGLLDTEAFF
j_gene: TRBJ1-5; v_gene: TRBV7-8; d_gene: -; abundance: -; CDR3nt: TGTGCCAGCAGCTTAATACAAACGGGGGCGGGAAATCAGCCCCAGCATTTT; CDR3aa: CASSLIQTGAGNQPQHF
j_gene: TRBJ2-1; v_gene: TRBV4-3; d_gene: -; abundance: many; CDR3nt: TGCGCCAGCAGCCAAGATCAGCGGGACAATGAGCAGTTCTTC; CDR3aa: CASSQDQRDNEQFF
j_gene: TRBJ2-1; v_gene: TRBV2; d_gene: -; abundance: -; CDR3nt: TGTGCCAGCATAGAGGAGGCCGGTTTTACAATTGAGCAGTTCTTC; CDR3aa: CASIEEAGFTIEQFF
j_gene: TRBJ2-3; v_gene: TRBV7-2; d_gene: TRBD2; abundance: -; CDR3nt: TGTGCCAGCAGCTTAGAACCTAGCGGACTAACTACAGATACGCAGTATTTT; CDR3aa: CASSLEPSGLTTDTQYF
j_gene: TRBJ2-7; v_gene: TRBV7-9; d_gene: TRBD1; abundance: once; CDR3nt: TGTGCCAGCAGCTTAGCGTGGCAGGGGGCCGAGCAGTACTTC; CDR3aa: CASSLAWQGAEQYF
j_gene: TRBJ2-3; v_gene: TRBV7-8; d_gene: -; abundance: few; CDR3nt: TGTGCCAGCAGCTACGGAGACCCTAGCACAGATACGCAGTATTTT; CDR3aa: CASSYGDPSTDTQYF
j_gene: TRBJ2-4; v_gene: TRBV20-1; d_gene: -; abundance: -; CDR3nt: TGCAGTGCCGTACAGGGAGCCAAAAACATTCAGTACTTC; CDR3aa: CSAVQGAKNIQYF
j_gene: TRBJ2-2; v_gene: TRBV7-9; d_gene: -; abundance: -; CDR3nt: TGTGCCAGAACGGGGGCTAGCGGACGTACCGGGGAGCTGTTTTTT; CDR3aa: CARTGASGRTGELFF
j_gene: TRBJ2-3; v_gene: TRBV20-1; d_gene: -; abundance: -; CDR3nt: TGCAGTGCTAGGGCTAGCTGGGGCACAGATACGCAGTATTTT; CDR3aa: CSARASWGTDTQYF
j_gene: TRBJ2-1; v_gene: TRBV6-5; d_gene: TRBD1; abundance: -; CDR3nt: TGTGCCAGCAGTTACTTAGGGGGCGCGTCCAATGAGCAGTTCTTC; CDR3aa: CASSYLGGASNEQFF
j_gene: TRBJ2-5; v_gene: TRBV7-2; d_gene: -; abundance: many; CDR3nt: TGTGCCAGCAGCTTAGGTGGGGGATCGGAGACCCAGTACTTC; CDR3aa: CASSLGGGSETQYF
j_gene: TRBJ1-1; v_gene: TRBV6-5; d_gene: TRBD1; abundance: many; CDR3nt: TGTGCCAGCAGTCCAACAACCCCGACAGGGTTGAACACTGAAGCTTTCTTT; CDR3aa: CASSPTTPTGLNTEAFF
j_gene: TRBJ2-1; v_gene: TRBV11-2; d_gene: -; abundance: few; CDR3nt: TGTGCCAGCAGCCGGATACGACTAGTAAGCCCCTACAATGAGCAGTTCTTC; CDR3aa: CASSRIRLVSPYNEQFF
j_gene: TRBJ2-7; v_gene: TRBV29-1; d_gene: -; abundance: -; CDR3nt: TGCAGCGTAATCCGGGACGGACCCTACGAGCAGTACTTC; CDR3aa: CSVIRDGPYEQYF
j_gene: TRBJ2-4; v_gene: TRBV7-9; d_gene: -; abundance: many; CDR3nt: TGTGCCAGCAGCTTAGGGGATACGCGGGTACGGGACATTCAGTACTTC; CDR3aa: CASSLGDTRVRDIQYF
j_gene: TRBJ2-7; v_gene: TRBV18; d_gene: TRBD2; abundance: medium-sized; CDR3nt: TGTGCCAGCTCACCCCAAGGGTCGGGGGGTTCGTACGAGCAGTACTTC; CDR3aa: CASSPQGSGGSYEQYF
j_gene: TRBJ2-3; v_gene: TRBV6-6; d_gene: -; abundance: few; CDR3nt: TGTGCCAGCCTGGGACCGACACCAACAGATACGCAGTATTTT; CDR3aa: CASLGPTPTDTQYF
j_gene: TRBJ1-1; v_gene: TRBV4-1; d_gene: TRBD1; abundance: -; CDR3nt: TGCGCCAGCAGCCAAATCCGGACAGGGAACACTGAAGCTTTCTTT; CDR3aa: CASSQIRTGNTEAFF
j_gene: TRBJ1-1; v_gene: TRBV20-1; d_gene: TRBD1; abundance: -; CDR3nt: TGCAGTGCTACGAACAGCGGACAGGGCACTGAAGCTTTCTTT; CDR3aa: CSATNSGQGTEAFF
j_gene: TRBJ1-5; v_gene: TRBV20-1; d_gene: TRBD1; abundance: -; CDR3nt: TGCAGTGCTAGGACAGGGGATCAGCCCCAGCATTTT; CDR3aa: CSARTGDQPQHF
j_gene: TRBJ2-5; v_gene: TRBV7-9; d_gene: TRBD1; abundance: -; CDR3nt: TGTGCCAGCAGCTGGCGACGCGGGACAGGGGGCGAGGAGACCCAGTACTTC; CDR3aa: CASSWRRGTGGEETQYF
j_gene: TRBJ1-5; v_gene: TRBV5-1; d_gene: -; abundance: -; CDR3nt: TGCGCCAGCAGCTTACAGGGTGGGGATCAGCCCCAGCATTTT; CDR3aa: CASSLQGGDQPQHF
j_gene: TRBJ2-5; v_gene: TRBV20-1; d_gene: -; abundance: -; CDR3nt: TGCAGTGCCCCACCTGGCGGGGTCCAAGAGACCCAGTACTTC; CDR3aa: CSAPPGGVQETQYF
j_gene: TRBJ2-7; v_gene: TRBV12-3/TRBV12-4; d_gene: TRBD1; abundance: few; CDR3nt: TGTGCCAGCAGTTGGACAGGGGGCAATGGAGAGCAGTACTTC; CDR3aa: CASSWTGGNGEQYF
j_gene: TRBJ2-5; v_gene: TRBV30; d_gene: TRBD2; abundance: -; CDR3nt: TGTGCCTGGTCCACCGGCGGGGGGCGCGCGGAGACCCAGTACTTC; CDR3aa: CAWSTGGGRAETQYF
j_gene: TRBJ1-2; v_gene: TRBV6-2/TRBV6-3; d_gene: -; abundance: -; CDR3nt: TGTGCCAGCAGTTCCCGGACAGACGATGGCTACACCTTC; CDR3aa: CASSSRTDDGYTF
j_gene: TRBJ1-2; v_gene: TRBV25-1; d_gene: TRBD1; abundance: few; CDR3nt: TGTGCCAGCAGTGAGGCAGGGGGAACGATCTTATGGGGCTACACCTTC; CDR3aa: CASSEAGGTILWGYTF
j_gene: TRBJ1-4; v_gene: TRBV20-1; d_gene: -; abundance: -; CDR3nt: TGCAGTGCCAGAGACACGGCGAGGGAAAAACTGTTTTTT; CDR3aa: CSARDTAREKLFF
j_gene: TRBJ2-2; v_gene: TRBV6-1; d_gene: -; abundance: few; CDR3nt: TGTGCCAGCAGTGAACTCCTTCAGAGGCTGTTTTTT; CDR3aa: CASSELLQRLFF
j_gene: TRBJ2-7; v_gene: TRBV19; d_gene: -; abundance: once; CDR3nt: TGTGCCAGTTCGCCAGACCCCCGGGACGAGCAGTACTTC; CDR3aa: CASSPDPRDEQYF
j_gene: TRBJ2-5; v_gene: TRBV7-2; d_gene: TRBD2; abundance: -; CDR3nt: TGTGCCAGCAGCTCGGGACTAGCCGTGGGGACCCAGTACTTC; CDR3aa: CASSSGLAVGTQYF
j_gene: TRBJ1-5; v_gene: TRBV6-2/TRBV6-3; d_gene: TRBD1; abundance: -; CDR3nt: TGTGCCAGCAGTTTCTCCGGGACAGGTAGCAATCAGCCCCAGCATTTT; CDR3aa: CASSFSGTGSNQPQHF
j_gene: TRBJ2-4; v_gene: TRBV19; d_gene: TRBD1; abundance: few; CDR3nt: TGTGCCAGTGGTACTACAGGGGGACGAGCCAAAAACATTCAGTACTTC; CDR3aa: CASGTTGGRAKNIQYF
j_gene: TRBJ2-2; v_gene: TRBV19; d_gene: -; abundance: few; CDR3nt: TGTGCCAGTAGTATGGGGGCAGGTCACACCGGGGAGCTGTTTTTT; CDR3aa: CASSMGAGHTGELFF
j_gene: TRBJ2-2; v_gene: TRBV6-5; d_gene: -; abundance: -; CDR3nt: TGTGCCAGCAGTTCCGGAGGCTATGGGAACACCGGGGAGCTGTTTTTT; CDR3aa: CASSSGGYGNTGELFF
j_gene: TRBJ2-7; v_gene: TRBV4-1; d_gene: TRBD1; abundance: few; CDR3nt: TGCGCCAGCAGCCACCCCGGACAGGGGATTAGGTACGAGCAGTACTTC; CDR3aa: CASSHPGQGIRYEQYF
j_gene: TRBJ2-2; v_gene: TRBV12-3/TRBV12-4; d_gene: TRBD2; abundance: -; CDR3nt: TGTGCCAGCAGTGCTAGCGGGAGGAACACCGGGGAGCTGTTTTTT; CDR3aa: CASSASGRNTGELFF